The next 25 T cell receptor beta chains were all read from a single sample in a study of CD8+CD57+ T cells in acquired aplastic anemia. For CDR3 and TCR beta VDJ profiling, genomic DNA was the template used. TCRdb itself ran the reads through MiXCR, one entry per CDR3 protein. The table shows 400,000 to 450,000 distinct CDR3 sequences, with roughly 64% occurring only once. Sequencing was carried out using sorted CD4+, CD8+, or CD8+CD57+ T cells (not recorded which) from PBMCs. The receptors come from a human donor in good health, serving as a control.

CDR3 residues: CASSFDGSGNQPQHF. CDR3 nucleotide sequence: TGTGCCAGCAGCTTCGACGGGTCAGGTAATCAGCCCCAGCATTTT. The chain recombines TRBV14 with TRBJ1-5, with D unresolved. This CDR3 has 15 amino acids. The V gene's germline CDR1 is SGHDN and CDR2 FVKESK. The V end was cut by 5 bases, the J end by 4 bases, with 15 bases between.

In this sample, this clonotype turned up a few times. This chain uses TRBV28 with TRBJ2-5, with D perhaps TRBD1 (7 bases). Trimming cost V 10 bases and J 1 base, with 13 bases left between them. Germline V gene data show CDR1 as MDHEN and CDR2 as SYDVKM. This CDR3 is 13 amino acids long. Here the CDR3 reads CATAGTAQETQYF. The CDR3 region has the DNA TGTGCCACCGCGGGGACAGCCCAAGAGACCCAGTACTTC. Variable domain in full (rest from reference TRBV28 and TRBJ2-5): DVKVTQSSRYLVKRTGEKVFLECVQDMDHENMFWYRQDPGLGLRLIYFSYDVKMKEKGDIPEGYSVSREKKERFSLILESASTNQTSMYLCATAGTAQETQYFGPGTRLLVL.

With respect to this clonotype: The germline gene is not matched at one end of the junction; a read error may be the cause. The chain has TRBV9 and TRBJ1-2, with TRBD1 as a possible D gene (5 bases). Germline V gene sequence: CDR1 SGDLS, CDR2 YYNGEE. The CDR3 loop spans 15 amino acids. DNA of the CDR3: TGTGCCACCAGCAGAGAGCCCGTGGGGCGCTATGGCTACACCTTC. This encodes CATSREPVGRYGYTF. Based on the CDR3 plus reference TRBV9 and TRBJ1-2, the full variable domain is DSGVTQTPKHLITATGQRVTLRCSPRSGDLSVYWYQQSLDQGLQFLIQYYNGEERAKGNILERFSAQQFPDLHSELNLSSLELGDSALYFCATSREPVGRYGYTFGSGTRLTVV.

Note on this clonotype: Without the conserved terminal phenylalanine or tryptophan, this CDR3 likely stems from a read error. No DNA is shown, since the ends of the CDR3 on it are uncertain; the CDR3 is the one TCRdb lists. This chain uses TRBV2 with TRBJ1-2. The CDR3 extends over 16 residues, inclusive of both ends. The V gene's germline CDR1 is SNHLY and CDR2 FYNNEI. CDR3 protein: CASSRGMGTTHYGETG.

This clonotype was seen at least ten times. The rearrangement uses TRBV7-2 and TRBJ2-1; D perhaps matches TRBD1 (5 bases). Germline CDR1 and CDR2: SGHTA and FQGNSA. Deletions cut 0 bases from V and 0 bases from J, with 6 bases between. The CDR3 runs 15 residues. The chain's CDR3 is CASSLAGVSYNEQFF. CDR3 coding DNA: TGTGCCAGCAGCTTAGCAGGGGTCTCCTACAATGAGCAGTTCTTC. The full variable domain, its missing parts supplied by reference TRBV7-2 and TRBJ2-1, is GAGVSQSPSNKVTEKGKDVELRCDPISGHTALYWYRQSLGQGLEFLIYFQGNSAPDKSGLPSDRFSAERTGGSVSTLTIQRTQQEDSAVYLCASSLAGVSYNEQFFGPGTRLTVL.

This clonotype was seen just once. The chain links TRBV19 to TRBJ2-7; 10 positions match TRBD2. Looked up from germline, CDR1 is LNHDA and CDR2 is SQIVND (reference sequence). This CDR3 contains 15 residues. Unmatched junction bases numbered 12, after V lost 4 bases and J lost 9 bases. As DNA, the CDR3 is TGTGCCAGTAGTAGGGCTAGCGGGAGCTCCTCCGCGCAGTACTTC. Its protein product is CASSRASGSSSAQYF. The complete variable domain, with remaining parts taken from reference TRBV19 and TRBJ2-7, reads DGGITQSPKYLFRKEGQNVTLSCEQNLNHDAMYWYRQDPGQGLRLIYYSQIVNDFQKGDIAEGYSVSREKKESFPLTVTSAQKNPTAFYLCASSRASGSSSAQYFGPGTRLTVT.

J is TRBJ2-3 and V is TRBV19; possibly TRBD1 or TRBD2 for D (5 bases each). The last part of the DNA fits TRBJ2-5 better; the J call may be wrong. CDR1 LNHDA and CDR2 SQIVND come from the germline V gene (reference sequence). The CDR3 totals 14 residues. CDR3 residues: CASSPASEGETQYF. The CDR3 region has the DNA TGTGCCAGTAGTCCCGCGTCTGAGGGGGAGACCCAGTACTTC.

As concerns this clonotype: Given the absence of the conserved phenylalanine or tryptophan at the CDR3 end, a read error is likely. The V gene is TRBV15, the J gene TRBJ2-5; D call uncertain. Trimming cost V 0 bases and J 5 bases, with 13 bases left between them. Per the germline V gene, CDR1 is LNHNV and CDR2 is YYDKDF (reference sequence). The CDR3 covers 15 residues. The CDR3 DNA follows: TGTGCCACCAGCAGAGATGTTACAGCCCGCGAGACCCAGTACCCC. Its translation is CATSRDVTARETQYP.

As regards this clonotype: Given a much more abundant clone one base away, this may be a read error. This sequence joins TRBV12-3 or TRBV12-4 and TRBJ1-2; D ambiguous. V was clipped by 4 bases and J by 5 bases, with 8 bases between them. CDR3 size: 12 residues. CDR3: CASSYSAYGYTF. The DNA for the CDR3 is TGTGCCAGCAGTTATTCCGCTTATGGCTACACCTTC.

A remark on this clonotype: The germline gene is not matched at one end of the junction; a read error may be the cause. This chain joins TRBV7-4 and TRBJ1-5, with D possibly TRBD1 on 5 matching bases. Per germline, CDR1 SGHVT and CDR2 SQSDAQ. CDR3 length: 14 amino acids. The CDR3 loop is CASSLGVREYTMSF. The DNA of the CDR3 is TGTGCCAGCAGCTTAGGAGTCAGGGAGTATACAATGAGCTTT. Filled out from reference TRBV7-4 and TRBJ1-5, the complete variable domain reads GAGVSQSPRYKVAKRGRDVALRCDSISGHVTLYWYRQTLGQGSEVLTYSQSDAQRDKSGRPSGRFSAERPERSVSTLKIQRTEQGDSAVYLCASSLGVREYTMSFGDGTRLSIL.

This clonotype has only a few counts. A much bigger clone sits one base away, suggesting this may be a read error. The rearrangement links TRBV5-5 to TRBJ2-6, with D tentatively TRBD1 or TRBD2 (6 bases each). This CDR3 comprises 16 residues. Germline V CDR1 and CDR2: SGHKS, YYEKEE (reference sequence). CDR3 protein: CAGSLARGVGANVLTF. The CDR3 nucleotides are TGTGCCGGCAGCTTGGCGAGGGGGGTTGGAGCCAACGTCCTGACTTTC.

Worth noting for this clonotype: At one end, the junction sequence differs from germline, possibly due to a read error. The chain recombines TRBV9 with TRBJ1-2; D perhaps matches TRBD1 (5 bases). Germline values: CDR1 SGDLS, CDR2 YYNGEE. The CDR3 runs to 12 residues. Here the CDR3 DNA reads TGTGCCACCAGCAGAGTTTATGGCAGGGCCACATTC. Translation gives CATSRVYGRATF.

The CDR3 region is CASSGGGDGYTF. For the CDR3, the DNA is TGTGCCAGCAGTGGGGGGGGAGACGGCTACACCTTC. The gene calls are TRBV2 and TRBJ1-2; a weak D match, TRBD1 (5 bases). Germline loops: CDR1 SNHLY, CDR2 FYNNEI. This CDR3 has 12 amino acids. Trimming removed 4 bases at V and 8 bases at J, with 11 bases between.

A word on this clonotype: Here the CDR3 omits its conserved ending phenylalanine or tryptophan, so a read error is the likely source. The chain carries TRBV28 and TRBJ1-5; TRBD1 matches 10 bases. Germline lookup yields CDR1 MDHEN and CDR2 SYDVKM. V was pared by 9 bases and J by 11 bases, with 13 bases of the junction left unmatched. There are 14 residues in the CDR3. This CDR3 reads CASRPGQGYQTQHY. In DNA form, the CDR3 reads TGTGCCAGTAGGCCGGGACAGGGGTACCAGACCCAGCATTAT.

J is TRBJ2-5 and V is TRBV9; 7 bases agree with TRBD2. The V and J ends lost 4 bases and 4 bases, in that order; junction bases with no gene match: 10. This CDR3 contains 15 residues. Looked up from germline, CDR1 is SGDLS and CDR2 is YYNGEE. CDR3 DNA sequence: TGTGCCAGCAGCAAGGGGAGGGGTGGGGGAGAGACCCAGTACTTC. Its translation is CASSKGRGGGETQYF.

As concerns this clonotype: The germline gene is not matched at one end of the junction; a read error may be the cause. This sequence joins TRBV5-1 and TRBJ2-5; TRBD2 matches 13 bases. Germline CDR1 is SGHRS and CDR2 is YFSETQ. The CDR3 has 19 residues. This CDR3 reads CASSVAGLAGEGGVDTQYF. The CDR3 coding sequence is TGTGCCAGCAGCGTAGCCGGACTAGCGGGGGAAGGAGGGGTAGATACGCAGTACTTC.

In regard to this clonotype: The conserved closing phenylalanine or tryptophan is absent in this CDR3, likely reflecting a read error. It is unclear where the CDR3 begins or ends on the DNA, so no DNA is shown, and the CDR3 is as TCRdb lists it. The chain combines TRBV7-2 with TRBJ1-1. CDR1 is SGHTA and CDR2 is FQGNSA in the germline V gene. The CDR3 region is 13 residues in length, termini included. The CDR3 sequence is CASSLTYSSTDTQ.

In its sample, this clonotype was seen a few times. Given the absence of the conserved phenylalanine or tryptophan at the CDR3 end, a read error is likely. No DNA is shown, since the ends of the CDR3 on it are uncertain; the CDR3 is the one TCRdb lists. This rearrangement joins TRBV7-2 to TRBJ1-2; TRBD1, the table's D call, lacks a check against the DNA. The CDR3 has 9 residues if both end residues are counted. From germline, CDR1 is SGHTA and CDR2 FQGNSA. The CDR3 region is CASSFTGAR.

With respect to this clonotype: Germline and junction disagree at one end, which may indicate a read error. This CDR3 reads CASSLFRRGLGF. CDR3 nucleotide sequence: TGTGCCAGCAGTTTGTTTCGCAGGGGTCTGGGTTTT. The rearrangement joins TRBV12-3 or TRBV12-4 to TRBJ2-2, with D possibly TRBD1 on 6 matching bases. This CDR3 is 12 amino acids long.

This clonotype was detected many times. The chain combines TRBV2 with TRBJ2-7, with D possibly TRBD2 on 5 matching bases. The CDR3 runs to 12 residues. Trimming left V 6 bases short and J 0 bases short, with 6 bases between. Germline V lookup: CDR1 SNHLY, CDR2 FYNNEI. The CDR3 sequence: CASRLDSYEQYF. The DNA for the CDR3 is TGTGCCAGCAGACTAGACTCCTACGAGCAGTACTTC. Based on the CDR3 plus reference TRBV2 and TRBJ2-7, the full variable domain is EPEVTQTPSHQVTQMGQEVILRCVPISNHLYFYWYRQILGQKVEFLVSFYNNEISEKSEIFDDQFSVERPDGSNFTLKIRSTKLEDSAMYFCASRLDSYEQYFGPGTRLTVT.

This chain connects TRBV29-1 to TRBJ1-1; D is uncertain. This CDR3 contains 13 residues. The germline V and J ends were trimmed by 3 bases and 2 bases, with 10 bases remaining between them. Germline V CDR1 and CDR2: SQVTM, ANQGSEA. The CDR3 spells CSVEFGSNTEAFF. The CDR3 DNA reads TGCAGCGTTGAGTTCGGCAGTAACACTGAAGCTTTCTTT.

This sequence joins TRBV5-1 and TRBJ2-3; D is unresolved. Germline assignment: CDR1 SGHRS and CDR2 YFSETQ. The CDR3 extends over 11 amino acids. V lost 6 bases and J lost 5, with 7 bases in between. The CDR3 DNA follows: TGCGCCAGCACCACAATAGATACGCAGTATTTT. This sequence encodes CASTTIDTQYF.

This clonotype has at least ten counts. CDR3 loop: CASSQAWQVNEKLFF. For the CDR3, the DNA is TGCGCCAGCAGCCAAGCGTGGCAAGTTAATGAAAAACTGTTTTTT. The chain couples TRBV4-1 to TRBJ1-4; D is uncertain. Germline V gives CDR1 MGHRA, CDR2 YSYEKL. CDR3 length: 15 amino acids. V was pared by 1 base and J by 4 bases, with 10 bases between.

The rearrangement joins TRBV7-3 to TRBJ2-1, with 9 bases fitting TRBD2. V lost 2 bases and J lost 16; bases outside the gene matches: 15. CDR1 is SGHTA and CDR2 is FQGTGA in the germline V gene. This CDR3 region has 15 residues. The CDR3 here is CASSLCGGASPYNFF. In nucleotides, the CDR3 is TGTGCCAGCAGCTTATGCGGGGGGGCCTCCCCCTACAATTTCTTC.

This chain uses TRBV12-5 with TRBJ2-1, with 8 bases lining up with TRBD1. The V gene's germline CDR1 is LGHNT and CDR2 FRNRAP. There are 14 residues in the CDR3. V trimming: 1 base; J trimming: 8 bases; junction bases outside the gene matches: 4. The CDR3 is CASGLEYRGDEQFF. The DNA for the CDR3 is TGTGCTAGTGGTTTGGAATACAGGGGGGATGAGCAGTTCTTC.